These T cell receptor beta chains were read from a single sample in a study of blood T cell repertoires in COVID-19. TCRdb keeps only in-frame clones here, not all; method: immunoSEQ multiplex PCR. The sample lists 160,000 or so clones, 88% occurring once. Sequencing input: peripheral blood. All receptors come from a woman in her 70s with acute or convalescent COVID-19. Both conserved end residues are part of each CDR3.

CASSLYRDRVAGTDTQYF	TRBJ2-3	TRBV5-4
CAWNPGTGTFSSYNSPLHF	TRBJ1-6	TRBV30
CASGTGDNSPLHF	TRBJ1-6	TRBV12-3/TRBV12-4
CASSVELGGGYGYTF	TRBJ1-2	TRBV9
CASSPVVGQTNTEAFF	TRBJ1-1	TRBV4-1
CAISEAHWRGAYTGELFF	TRBJ2-2	TRBV10-3
CASSEAFGRGSEKLFF	TRBJ1-4	TRBV6-1
CASSAEQGARGEKLFF	TRBJ1-4	TRBV9
CASTKITPEAFF	TRBJ1-1	TRBV11-2
CASSRDRFPSNQPQHF	TRBJ1-5	TRBV2
CATSRDLGQGGTEAFF	TRBJ1-1	TRBV15
CASLEGARLGYTF	TRBJ1-2	TRBV2
CATGSGGSADTQYF	TRBJ2-3	TRBV19
CASSRDRNEKLFF	TRBJ1-4	TRBV4-3
CASSEVGQGNYGYTF	TRBJ1-2	TRBV2
CASTGRDRGHEQYF	TRBJ2-7	TRBV6-5
CASSLVVAGGEQYF	TRBJ2-7	TRBV7-2
CASSLLGPAGKNIQYF	TRBJ2-4	TRBV28
CASRKGQGGETQYF	TRBJ2-5	TRBV7-2
CASSLGRLAGGNKETQYF	TRBJ2-5	TRBV7-8
CASSPVPNEQFF	TRBJ2-1	TRBV6-6
CASSYGTGVYGYTF	TRBJ1-2	TRBV19
CASRRGTGGMQTQYF	TRBJ2-5	TRBV28
CAWDRGGNQPQHF	TRBJ1-5	TRBV30
CASSQETSGISYEQYF	TRBJ2-7	TRBV4-2
CASSEAPGQDQPQHF	TRBJ1-5	TRBV6-1
CASSPYRGSTGELFF	TRBJ2-2	TRBV7-6
CASSVEGGNSPLHF	TRBJ1-6	TRBV6-5
CASSPISAGELFF	TRBJ2-2	TRBV19
CASRQQGASTDTQYF	TRBJ2-3	TRBV2
CASSPPIAGAEETQYF	TRBJ2-5	TRBV7-2
CASSNRRDTQYF	TRBJ2-3	TRBV6-5
CASSLTGGLGETQYF	TRBJ2-5	TRBV7-2
CATFRVSKANEQFF	TRBJ2-1	TRBV6-6
CASSLQGSYGYTF	TRBJ1-2	TRBV2
CASSLGSPVGALNTEAFF	TRBJ1-1	TRBV28
CARNRVHGYTF	TRBJ1-2	TRBV5-3
CASTYGQGVFYGYTF	TRBJ1-2	TRBV6-5
CASSPDSVGAFF	TRBJ1-1	TRBV18